This TCR beta chain was identified in a study of T cell changes during pregnancy in multiple sclerosis. TCRdb keeps only in-frame clones here, not all; method: immunoSEQ multiplex PCR. The table has tens of thousands of clones, around nine tenths seen once. This clonotype was sampled from a female donor in good health, enrolled as a control in a pregnancy study. Source: peripheral blood, taken in the first trimester of pregnancy.

The CDR3 protein is CASSSQTSGKAYEQYF. The CDR3 nucleotides read TGCGCCAGCAGCAGCCAGACTAGCGGAAAAGCCTACGAGCAGTACTTC. The chain couples TRBV5-1 to TRBJ2-7; 9 bases are shared with TRBD2. This CDR3 comprises 16 residues. V shed 4 bases and J 2 bases; nucleotides not matched to a gene: 10. Germline CDR1 and CDR2: SGHRS and YFSETQ.